The present entry profiles one TCR beta chain with its context. Antigen unknown. This sample was included in a study of T cell responses to AZD1222 COVID-19 vaccine. Findings and limits, study-wide: Spike-specific TCR repertoires showed rising breadth and depth after two AZD1222 doses. Nearly half of spike-specific TCRs reportedly target unmutated variant regions. Spike was spanned by vaccine-associated CD4 TCRs, which were dominant at 160-218 and 743-854. Among those given AZD1222, only 6 or 7 were seropositive at baseline.

Profiling relied on immunoSEQ multiplex PCR, and the TCRdb table lists in-frame clones only, not all of them. The data show tens of thousands of clones, about 88% seen once. The CDR3 has 11 amino acids. V dropped 7 bases and J dropped 4 bases, with 7 bases sitting between them. Sequencing used peripheral blood, obtained on day 0 of AZD1222 vaccination. The chain joins TRBV12-3 or TRBV12-4 to TRBJ1-2; tentative D call: TRBD1 (5 bases). This sequence was found in an adult in good health. CDR3 sequence reads: CASKGFYGYTF. In DNA form, the CDR3 reads TGTGCCAGCAAGGGGTTCTATGGCTACACCTTC.